The 26 T cell receptor beta chains given below trace back to one sample, sequenced in a study of T cell responses to AZD1222 COVID-19 vaccine. Sequencing was performed with immunoSEQ multiplex PCR; in TCRdb, only in-frame clones are kept and a portion is missing. The sample yields some 150,000 clones, over 80% seen once. This material consisted of peripheral blood, taken 28 days after the second AZD1222 dose. These receptors were taken from an adult who received the AZD1222 COVID-19 vaccine.

The genes are TRBV11-3 and TRBJ2-2; unclear D gene. Trimming shortened V by 1 base and J by 5 bases, and 2 bases separated the two germline ends. Germline V gene sequence: CDR1 SGHNT, CDR2 YENEEA. The CDR3 is 12 amino acids. The CDR3 loop reads CASSLVTGELFF. CDR3 sequence (DNA): TGTGCCAGCAGCTTAGTAACCGGGGAGCTGTTTTTT.

The genes are TRBV9 and TRBJ1-5; D remains unclear. V shed 3 bases and J shed 5 bases, with 9 bases lying between them. Germline V CDR1 and CDR2: SGDLS, YYNGEE. This CDR3 spans 13 amino acids. CDR3 bases: TGTGCCAGCAGCGCCCGGTTAGATCAGCCCCAGCATTTT. It codes for CASSARLDQPQHF.

The gene calls are TRBV2 and TRBJ1-5, with TRBD1 matching 7 bases. The CDR3 runs 14 residues. CDR1 SNHLY and CDR2 FYNNEI come from the germline V gene. Trimming cost V 4 bases and J 4 bases; bases outside gene matches: 4. CDR3 DNA: TGTGCCAGCAGTGCGCTGACAGGGAATCAGCCCCAGCATTTT. Protein product: CASSALTGNQPQHF.

CDR3 nucleotides: TGTGCCAGCAGCTCAGTTGGTCGGACTGAAGCTTTCTTT. This sequence encodes CASSSVGRTEAFF. The rearrangement uses TRBV9 and TRBJ1-1, with no clear D. This CDR3 has 13 residues. Germline values: CDR1 SGDLS, CDR2 YYNGEE. Trimming stripped 4 bases from V and 5 bases from J, with 12 bases between.

Here the CDR3 reads CASSPIGTNYGYTF. The CDR3 DNA is TGTGCCAGCTCACCAATAGGGACTAACTATGGCTACACCTTC. The rearrangement links TRBV18 to TRBJ1-2; D remains ambiguous. Germline assignment: CDR1 KGHSH and CDR2 LQKENI. V was cut by 2 bases and J by 0 bases, with 7 bases left in between. CDR3 size: 14 residues.

A single count supports this clone. The chain employs TRBV30 and TRBJ1-2; D remains unclear. CDR1 GTSNPN and CDR2 SVGIG come from the germline V gene (reference sequence). This CDR3 contains 11 residues. The ends were cut back, 2 bases at V and 6 bases at J, with 7 bases in the middle. The CDR3 here is CAWSFGDGYTF. In nucleotides, the CDR3 is TGTGCCTGGAGTTTTGGGGATGGCTACACCTTC.

The chain uses TRBV9 and TRBJ2-5; possibly TRBD1 for D (7 bases). The CDR3 spans 14 residues. Between the trimmed V and J ends, which lost 3 bases and 5 bases, there was a span of 14 bases. Per the germline V gene, CDR1 is SGDLS and CDR2 is YYNGEE. CDR3 nucleotide sequence: TGTGCCAGCAGCGGGAGGGGACAGATGGAGACCCAGTACTTC. It translates to CASSGRGQMETQYF.

DNA for the CDR3: TGCAGTGCGAGTCCCAGGGGATATAATTCACCCCTCCACTTT. Its protein is CSASPRGYNSPLHF. The chain links TRBV20-1 to TRBJ1-6; maybe TRBD1 (6 bases). CDR1 is DFQATT, CDR2 SNEGSKA, per germline (reference sequence). V lost 6 bases and J 4 bases, leaving 13 bases between the germline ends. The CDR3 contains 14 residues.

This clone was counted once. The chain joins TRBV9 to TRBJ2-1, with 10 bases lining up with TRBD2. The CDR3 is 16 amino acids. V shed 3 bases and J 1 base; nucleotides not matched to a gene: 4. Germline V lookup: CDR1 SGDLS, CDR2 YYNGEE. CDR3 nucleotides: TGTGCCAGCAGCGAACGACTAGCGGGTTCCTACAATGAGCAGTTCTTC. It translates to CASSERLAGSYNEQFF.

The chain combines TRBV6-5 with TRBJ2-1; 12 nucleotides agree with TRBD2. The ends lost 5 bases at V and 8 bases at J; junction bases unmatched: 4. The CDR3 covers 14 residues. CDR1 and CDR2 (germline): MNHEY, SVGAGI. The CDR3 DNA is TGTGCCAGCAGTCTACTAGCGGGAGGCCATGAGCAGTTCTTC. It is translated as CASSLLAGGHEQFF.

This sequence joins TRBV19 and TRBJ2-7; tentatively, D is TRBD2 (5 bases). The ends were cut back, 4 bases at V and 2 bases at J, with 9 bases in the middle. Germline V gene lookup returns CDR1 LNHDA and CDR2 SQIVND (reference sequence). The length of the CDR3 is 13 residues. In DNA form, the CDR3 reads TGTGCCAGTAGTACCGCGGGCCCCTACGAGCAGTACTTC. This translates into CASSTAGPYEQYF.

The gene calls are TRBV28 and TRBJ1-3; 8 bases match TRBD1. The CDR3 length is 15 residues. Trimming removed 5 bases from V and 4 bases from J; junction bases left unmatched: 7. CDR1 is MDHEN and CDR2 is SYDVKM in the germline V gene. In nucleotides, the CDR3 is TGTGCCAGCAGTCCCCAGGGGGCTCGGGGAAACACCATATATTTT. This codes for CASSPQGARGNTIYF. Complete variable domain (other parts from reference TRBV28 and TRBJ1-3): DVKVTQSSRYLVKRTGEKVFLECVQDMDHENMFWYRQDPGLGLRLIYFSYDVKMKEKGDIPEGYSVSREKKERFSLILESASTNQTSMYLCASSPQGARGNTIYFGEGSWLTVV.

The V and J genes are TRBV28 and TRBJ1-4, with 7 nucleotides matching TRBD1. Germline loops: CDR1 MDHEN, CDR2 SYDVKM. The CDR3 covers 15 residues. Trimming removed 5 bases from V and 5 bases from J; junction bases left unmatched: 8. This CDR3 reads CASSPRQGRNEKLFF. The CDR3 nucleotides are TGTGCCAGCAGTCCCAGACAGGGTCGGAATGAAAAACTGTTTTTT.

The chain has TRBV6-2 or TRBV6-3 and TRBJ1-5; TRBD1 aligns across 12 bases. Trimming removed 0 bases from V and 4 bases from J; junction bases left unmatched: 10. CDR3 size: 19 residues. Germline V CDR1 and CDR2: MNHEY, SVGEGT. CDR3 DNA sequence: TGTGCCAGCAGTTACTCGAAGGGACAGGGGGCGAGCTCGAATCAGCCCCAGCATTTT. Its translation is CASSYSKGQGASSNQPQHF.

This rearrangement joins TRBV12-5 to TRBJ2-1, with TRBD1 as a possible D gene (6 bases). V was cut by 6 bases and J by 1 base, with 10 bases left in between. The CDR3 covers 14 residues. The germline CDR1 and CDR2 sequences are LGHNT and FRNRAP. CDR3: CASGRDTSYNEQFF. The CDR3 DNA reads TGTGCTAGTGGGAGGGACACATCCTACAATGAGCAGTTCTTC.

V gene TRBV5-1 combines with J gene TRBJ2-7; 10 bases agree with TRBD2. This CDR3 comprises 15 residues. CDR1 SGHRS and CDR2 YFSETQ come from the germline V gene. J was trimmed by 3 bases and V by 1 base; bases with no gene match: 4. This CDR3 is CASSLRASGSYEQYF. CDR3 in DNA: TGCGCCAGCAGCTTGCGGGCTAGCGGGAGCTACGAGCAGTACTTC.

This clone was detected once. The V call is TRBV15, the J call TRBJ1-4, with a possible D match to TRBD1 (5 bases). V shed 0 bases and J shed 5 bases, with 7 bases lying between them. The CDR3 contains 14 residues. The germline V gene has CDR1 LNHNV and CDR2 YYDKDF (reference sequence). The CDR3 loop reads CATSRDGDNEKLFF. Here the CDR3 DNA reads TGTGCCACCAGCAGAGATGGGGACAATGAAAAACTGTTTTTT. Full variable domain (rest looked up from reference TRBV15 and TRBJ1-4): DAMVIQNPRYQVTQFGKPVTLSCSQTLNHNVMYWYQQKSSQAPKLLFHYYDKDFNNEADTPDNFQSRRPNTSFCFLDIRSPGLGDTAMYLCATSRDGDNEKLFFGSGTQLSVL.

The chain carries TRBV10-3 and TRBJ2-1; D gene unclear. The CDR3 spans 12 residues. V was shortened by 2 bases and J by 12 bases, with 11 bases between the two germline ends. The germline V gene has CDR1 ENHRY and CDR2 SYGVKD. The CDR3, as DNA: TGTGCCATCAGTGAGATAAGCTTTCTGCAGTTCTTC. This translates into CAISEISFLQFF.

The genes are TRBV6-1 and TRBJ2-7, with unresolved D. The CDR3 runs 13 residues. Per germline, CDR1 MNHNS and CDR2 SASEGT. Trimming pared 1 base from V and 3 bases from J, leaving 7 bases between. As DNA, the CDR3 is TGTGCCAGCAGTGAAGACAGCTTCTACGAGCAGTACTTC. This sequence encodes CASSEDSFYEQYF.

This chain links TRBV11-3 with TRBJ1-2; a possible D gene is TRBD1 (5 bases). There are 16 residues in the CDR3. V lost 5 bases to trimming and J lost 4 bases, with 20 bases between them. Germline-derived CDR1 and CDR2 are SGHNT and YENEEA. The DNA for the CDR3 is TGTGCCAGCAGCCCGGGGGGTGAGACAGTAACCTATGGCTACACCTTC. Amino acids: CASSPGGETVTYGYTF.

J is TRBJ2-5 and V is TRBV28, with TRBD1 identical over 8 bases. Germline-derived CDR1 and CDR2 are MDHEN and SYDVKM. The CDR3 has 15 amino acids. J gave up 0 bases and V 7 bases, and 7 bases lay outside the gene matches. The CDR3 reads CASTFSGGYQETQYF. Here the CDR3 DNA reads TGTGCCAGCACGTTCTCAGGGGGCTACCAAGAGACCCAGTACTTC.

CDR3 DNA: TGTGCCAGCAGCTTAGAACTAGCGGGACCCGGGGAGCTGTTTTTT. Protein sequence: CASSLELAGPGELFF. The V call is TRBV7-7, the J call TRBJ2-2; 10 bases fit TRBD2. CDR1 and CDR2 (germline): SSHAT, FNYEAQ (reference sequence). The CDR3 consists of 15 residues. V was clipped by 1 base and J by 6 bases; unmatched bases: 2.

This clone has a single count. The chain carries TRBV6-4 and TRBJ2-3, with 7 bases aligning to TRBD2. V lost 0 bases, J lost 4 bases, and 4 bases stayed unmatched. This CDR3 contains 15 residues. The V gene's germline CDR1 is MRHNA and CDR2 SNTAGT. The CDR3 region has the DNA TGTGCCAGCAGTGACTCTGGCGGGAGCTCAGATACGCAGTATTTT. This codes for CASSDSGGSSDTQYF.

The V gene is TRBV7-2, the J gene TRBJ2-3; 9 bases are shared with TRBD2. The CDR3 extends over 16 amino acids. Germline CDR1 reads SGHTA; CDR2 reads FQGNSA. V gave up 5 bases and J gave up 2 bases; unmatched junction bases: 8. CDR3 in amino acids: CASSIQAGGDTDTQYF. As DNA, the CDR3 is TGTGCCAGCAGCATCCAGGCGGGAGGGGACACAGATACGCAGTATTTT.

This clone was observed a single time. The rearrangement joins TRBV28 to TRBJ1-2; no clear D. The CDR3 totals 15 residues. Between the trimmed V and J ends, which lost 6 bases and 7 bases, there was a span of 21 bases. Germline assignment: CDR1 MDHEN and CDR2 SYDVKM. The CDR3: CASSPAGDSRAGYTF. As DNA, the CDR3 is TGTGCCAGCAGCCCCGCCGGAGATTCGCGGGCTGGCTACACCTTC.

The chain uses TRBV7-2 and TRBJ1-6, with D possibly being TRBD1 (5 bases). Per the germline V gene, CDR1 is SGHTA and CDR2 is FQGNSA. The CDR3 spans 17 residues. Trimming shortened V by 1 base and J by 0 bases, and 10 bases separated the two germline ends. CDR3 sequence reads: CASSLGQGRSYNSPLHF. The CDR3, as DNA: TGTGCCAGCAGCTTAGGGCAGGGCCGCTCCTATAATTCACCCCTCCACTTT.